Described below is a single T cell receptor (beta chain) sequence and its context. The V gene's germline CDR1 is MDHEN and CDR2 SYDVKM. This CDR3 spans 17 amino acids. Trimming removed 3 bases from V and 5 bases from J; junction bases left unmatched: 14. This specimen belongs to a study of blood T cell repertoires in COVID-19. Study at large: Spain, Italy and the United States supplied samples that represented acute and convalescent COVID-19. PBMCs, B-cell-depleted T cells, or T cells provided the cDNA or gDNA that made up the material.

Authors' analysis steps: It was from reference gene primer amplification that nucleated cell counts were estimated. The data were produced by immunoSEQ multiplex PCR, yet TCRdb's version contains in-frame clones alone and is incomplete. Clone size and V and J calls were adopted from that table, with D and trimming inferred from the DNA. This table holds 210,000 or so clones, 88% found once. The rearrangement uses TRBV28 and TRBJ2-7, with TRBD2 matching over 9 bases. The sequenced sample consisted of peripheral blood. This clonotype was obtained from a man aged 18 to 30 with active or convalescent COVID-19. The CDR3, as DNA: TGTGCCAGCAGTTTTCCCCTTAGGCGGGAGGGCCACGACGAGCAGTACTTC. It specifies CASSFPLRREGHDEQYF.